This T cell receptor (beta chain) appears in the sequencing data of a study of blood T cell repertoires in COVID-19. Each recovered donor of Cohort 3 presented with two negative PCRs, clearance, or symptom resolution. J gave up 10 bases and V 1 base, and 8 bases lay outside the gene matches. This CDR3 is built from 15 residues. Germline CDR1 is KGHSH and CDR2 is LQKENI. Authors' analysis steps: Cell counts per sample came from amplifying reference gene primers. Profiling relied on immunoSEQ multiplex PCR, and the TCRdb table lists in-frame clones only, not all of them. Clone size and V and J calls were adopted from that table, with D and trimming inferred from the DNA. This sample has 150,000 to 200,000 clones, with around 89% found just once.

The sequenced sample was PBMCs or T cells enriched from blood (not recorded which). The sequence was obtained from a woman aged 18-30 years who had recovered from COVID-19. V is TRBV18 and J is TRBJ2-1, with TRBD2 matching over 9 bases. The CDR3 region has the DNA TGTGCCAGCTCACCACTGGGGACTAGCCCAAGGGAGCAGTTCTTC. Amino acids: CASSPLGTSPREQFF.